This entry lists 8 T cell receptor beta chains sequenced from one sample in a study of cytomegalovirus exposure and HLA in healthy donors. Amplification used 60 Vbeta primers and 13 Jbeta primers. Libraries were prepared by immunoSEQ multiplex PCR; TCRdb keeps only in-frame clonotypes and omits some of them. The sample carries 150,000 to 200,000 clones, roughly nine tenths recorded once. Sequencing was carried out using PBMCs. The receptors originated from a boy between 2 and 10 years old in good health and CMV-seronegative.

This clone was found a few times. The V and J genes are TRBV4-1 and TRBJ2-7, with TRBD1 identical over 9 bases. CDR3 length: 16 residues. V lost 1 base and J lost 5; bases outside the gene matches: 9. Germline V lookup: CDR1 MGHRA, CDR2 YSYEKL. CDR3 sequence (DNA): TGCGCCAGCAGCCAAGTAACCCCGGGACAGGGCGACGAGCAGTACTTC. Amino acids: CASSQVTPGQGDEQYF.

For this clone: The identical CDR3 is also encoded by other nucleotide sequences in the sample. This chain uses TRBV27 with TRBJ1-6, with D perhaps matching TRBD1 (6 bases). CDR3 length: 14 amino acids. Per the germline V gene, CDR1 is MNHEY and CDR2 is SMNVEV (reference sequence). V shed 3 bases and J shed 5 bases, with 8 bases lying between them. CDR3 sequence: CASSFRQDNSPLHF. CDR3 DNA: TGTGCCAGCAGTTTCAGACAGGATAATTCACCCCTCCACTTT.

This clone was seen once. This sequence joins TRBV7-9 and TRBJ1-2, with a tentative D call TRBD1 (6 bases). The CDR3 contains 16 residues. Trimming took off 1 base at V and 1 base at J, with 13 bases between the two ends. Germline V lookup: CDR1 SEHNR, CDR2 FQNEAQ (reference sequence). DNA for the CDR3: TGTGCCAGCAGCTTAGGGACAGCGGATCGTAACTATGGCTACACCTTC. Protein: CASSLGTADRNYGYTF.

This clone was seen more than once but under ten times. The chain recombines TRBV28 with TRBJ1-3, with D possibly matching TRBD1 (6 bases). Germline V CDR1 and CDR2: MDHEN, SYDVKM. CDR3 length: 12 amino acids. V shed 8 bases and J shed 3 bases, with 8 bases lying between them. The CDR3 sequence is CASRGGGNTIYF. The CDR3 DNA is TGTGCCAGCCGAGGGGGTGGAAACACCATATATTTT.

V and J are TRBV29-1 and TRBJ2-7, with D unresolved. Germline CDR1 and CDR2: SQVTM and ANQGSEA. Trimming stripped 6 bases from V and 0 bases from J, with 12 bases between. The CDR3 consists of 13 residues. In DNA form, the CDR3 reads TGCAGCGTCTATGCAGCTAGCTCCTACGAGCAGTACTTC. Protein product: CSVYAASSYEQYF.

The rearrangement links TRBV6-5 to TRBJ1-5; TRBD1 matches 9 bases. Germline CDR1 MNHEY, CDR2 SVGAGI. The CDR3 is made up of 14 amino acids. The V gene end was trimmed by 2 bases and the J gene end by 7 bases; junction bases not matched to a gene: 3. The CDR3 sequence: CASSYRGQGQPQHF. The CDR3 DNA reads TGTGCCAGCAGTTACCGGGGACAGGGCCAGCCCCAGCATTTT.

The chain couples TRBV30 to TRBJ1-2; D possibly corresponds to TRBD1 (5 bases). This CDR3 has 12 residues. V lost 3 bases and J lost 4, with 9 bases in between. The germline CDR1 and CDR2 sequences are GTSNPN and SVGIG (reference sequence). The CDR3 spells CAWRRQGYGYTF. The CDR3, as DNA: TGTGCCTGGAGACGGCAGGGCTATGGCTACACCTTC.

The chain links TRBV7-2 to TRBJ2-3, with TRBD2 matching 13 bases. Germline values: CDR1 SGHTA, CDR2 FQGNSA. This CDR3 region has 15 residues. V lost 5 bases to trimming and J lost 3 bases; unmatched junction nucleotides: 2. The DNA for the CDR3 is TGTGCCAGCAGCCCGACTAGCGGGAGGACAGATACGCAGTATTTT. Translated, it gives CASSPTSGRTDTQYF.